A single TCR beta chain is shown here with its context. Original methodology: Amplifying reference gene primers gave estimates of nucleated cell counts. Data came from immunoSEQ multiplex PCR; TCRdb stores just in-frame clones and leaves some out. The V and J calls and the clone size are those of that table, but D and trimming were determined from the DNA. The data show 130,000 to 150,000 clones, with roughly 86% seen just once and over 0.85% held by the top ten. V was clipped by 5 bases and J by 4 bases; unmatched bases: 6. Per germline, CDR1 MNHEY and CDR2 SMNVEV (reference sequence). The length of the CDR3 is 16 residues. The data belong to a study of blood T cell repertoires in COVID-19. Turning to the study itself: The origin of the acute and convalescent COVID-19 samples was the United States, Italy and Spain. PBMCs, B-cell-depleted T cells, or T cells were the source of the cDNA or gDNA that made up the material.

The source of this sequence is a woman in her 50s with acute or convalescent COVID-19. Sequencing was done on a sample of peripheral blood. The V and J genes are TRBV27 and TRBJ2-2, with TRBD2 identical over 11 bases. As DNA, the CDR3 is TGTGCCAGCAGTGCCTGGACTAGCGGGCCCACCGGGGAGCTGTTTTTT. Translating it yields CASSAWTSGPTGELFF.